This T cell receptor (beta chain) was identified during a study of radiotherapy plus CTLA-4 blockade in lung cancer. Looked up from germline, CDR1 is PRHDT and CDR2 is FYEKMQ (reference sequence). This CDR3 is built from 15 residues. V gave up 5 bases and J gave up 3 bases, with 14 bases separating them. Findings and caveats of the study: Increased serum interferon-beta after radiation also reportedly predicted response strongly.

Using immunoSEQ multiplex PCR, the repertoire was profiled, and TCRdb retains in-frame clones only, with some absent. The table records tens of thousands of clones, approximately 79% of them present only once. A note on this clone: What it recognizes is unknown.

V usage is TRBV13 and J usage is TRBJ1-5; maybe TRBD1 (5 bases). The starting material was peripheral blood, obtained from a patient treated with radiotherapy plus ipilimumab. The receptor was derived from a human donor with non-small cell lung cancer who had stable disease on radiotherapy plus ipilimumab. The CDR3 DNA follows: TGTGCCAGCAGCGCAGGGAGGCAGAACAATCAGCCCCAGCATTTT. The encoded protein is CASSAGRQNNQPQHF.